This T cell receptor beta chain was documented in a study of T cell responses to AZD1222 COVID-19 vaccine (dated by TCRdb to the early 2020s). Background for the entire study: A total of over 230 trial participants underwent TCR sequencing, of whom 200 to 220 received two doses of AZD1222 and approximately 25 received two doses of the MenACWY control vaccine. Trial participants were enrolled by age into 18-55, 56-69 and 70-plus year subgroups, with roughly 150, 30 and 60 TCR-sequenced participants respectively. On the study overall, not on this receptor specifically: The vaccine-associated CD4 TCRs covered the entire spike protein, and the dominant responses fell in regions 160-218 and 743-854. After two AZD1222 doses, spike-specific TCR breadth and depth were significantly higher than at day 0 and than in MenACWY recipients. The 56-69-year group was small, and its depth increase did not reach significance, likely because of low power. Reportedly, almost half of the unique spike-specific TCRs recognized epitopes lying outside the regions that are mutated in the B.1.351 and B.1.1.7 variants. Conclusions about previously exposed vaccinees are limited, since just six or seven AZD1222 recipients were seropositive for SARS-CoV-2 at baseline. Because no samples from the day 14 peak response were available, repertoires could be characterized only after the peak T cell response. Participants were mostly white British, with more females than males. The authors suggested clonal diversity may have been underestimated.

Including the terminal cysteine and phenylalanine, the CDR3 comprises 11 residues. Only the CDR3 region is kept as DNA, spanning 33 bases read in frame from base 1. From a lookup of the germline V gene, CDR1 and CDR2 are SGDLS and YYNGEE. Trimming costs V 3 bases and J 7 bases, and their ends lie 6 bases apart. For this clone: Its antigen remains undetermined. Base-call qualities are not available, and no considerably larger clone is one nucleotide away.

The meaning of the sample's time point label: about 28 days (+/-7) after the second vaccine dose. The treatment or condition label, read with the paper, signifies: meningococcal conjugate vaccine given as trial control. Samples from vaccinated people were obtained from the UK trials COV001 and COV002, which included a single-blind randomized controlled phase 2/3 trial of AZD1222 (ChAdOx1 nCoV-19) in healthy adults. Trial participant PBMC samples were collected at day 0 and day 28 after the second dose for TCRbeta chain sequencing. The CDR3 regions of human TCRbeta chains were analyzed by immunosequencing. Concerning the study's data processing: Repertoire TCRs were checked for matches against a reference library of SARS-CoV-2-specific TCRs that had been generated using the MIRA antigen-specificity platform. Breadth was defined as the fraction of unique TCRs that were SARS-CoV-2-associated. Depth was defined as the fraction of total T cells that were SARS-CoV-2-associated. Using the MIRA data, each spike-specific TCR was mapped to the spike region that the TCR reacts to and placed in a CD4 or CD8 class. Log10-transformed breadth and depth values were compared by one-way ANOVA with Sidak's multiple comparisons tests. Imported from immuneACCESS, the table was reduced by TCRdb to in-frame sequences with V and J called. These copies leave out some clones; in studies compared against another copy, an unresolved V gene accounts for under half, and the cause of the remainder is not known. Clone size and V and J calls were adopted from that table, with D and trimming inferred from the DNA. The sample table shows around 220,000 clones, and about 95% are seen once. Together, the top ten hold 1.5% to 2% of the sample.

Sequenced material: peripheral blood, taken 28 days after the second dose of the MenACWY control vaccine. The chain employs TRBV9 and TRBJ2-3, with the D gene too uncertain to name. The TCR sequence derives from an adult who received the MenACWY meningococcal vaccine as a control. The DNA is TGTGCCAGCAGCGCGTCAAATACGCAGTATTTT. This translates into CASSASNTQYF.